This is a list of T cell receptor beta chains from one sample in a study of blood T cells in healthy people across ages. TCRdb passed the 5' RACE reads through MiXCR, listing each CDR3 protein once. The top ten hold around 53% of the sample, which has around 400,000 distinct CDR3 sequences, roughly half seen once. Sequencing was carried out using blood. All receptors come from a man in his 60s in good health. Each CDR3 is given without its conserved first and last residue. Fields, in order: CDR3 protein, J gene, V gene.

ASSLERLGLAVQETQY	TRBJ2-5	TRBV7-8
ASSRAGTTYPDEQF	TRBJ2-1	TRBV12-3/TRBV12-4
ASSVGGAGGPYEQY	TRBJ2-7	TRBV9
ASSSTAAGTQYFGYT	TRBJ1-2	TRBV27
ASRNQHGKQETQY	TRBJ2-5	TRBV6-2/TRBV6-3
ASSPWDRGGTDTQY	TRBJ2-3	TRBV9
ASSLGHREQF	TRBJ2-1	TRBV7-2
ASSFGTAMYEQY	TRBJ2-7	TRBV11-2
AGSPGLYNEQF	TRBJ2-1	TRBV27
ASGLRSRMDNEQF	TRBJ2-1	TRBV7-2
SARNRVGGLQY	TRBJ2-4	TRBV20-1
SVGPRDSGANVLT	TRBJ2-6	TRBV29-1
ASSRSGANTGELF	TRBJ2-2	TRBV28
ASSSGGEPDTQY	TRBJ2-3	TRBV10-1
ASSRRESDTQY	TRBJ2-3	TRBV7-2
ASSEETGGYNEQF	TRBJ2-1	TRBV6-1
ASSQEQGYNSPLH	TRBJ1-6	TRBV4-2
ASSLLPRGPSVDQPQH	TRBJ1-5	TRBV28
ATSLDKVGDTQY	TRBJ2-3	TRBV15
ASSSPESFRY	TRBJ2-3	TRBV7-6
ASSQGPSADNEQF	TRBJ2-1	TRBV4-2
ASSARGVNSPLH	TRBJ1-6	TRBV9
ASSPERTGAYNEQF	TRBJ2-1	TRBV18
SVVWTTDTQY	TRBJ2-3	TRBV29-1
ASSPRTEQF	TRBJ2-1	TRBV7-2
ASSALPGGYT	TRBJ1-2	TRBV11-2
ASKGQGASYEQY	TRBJ2-7	TRBV6-1
SGRQANTGELF	TRBJ2-2	TRBV29-1
SVQSTGSDYGYT	TRBJ1-2	TRBV29-1
ASIRAQTGNNEQF	TRBJ2-1	TRBV27
ASSGEGGKRQPQH	TRBJ1-5	TRBV2
ASSVSGLGTDTQY	TRBJ2-3	TRBV9
ASSSIGTTGEQF	TRBJ2-1	TRBV9
ASSYSRQPNEQY	TRBJ2-5	TRBV6-6
ASSQQGTGELF	TRBJ2-2	TRBV3-1
ASSQDQRGEQY	TRBJ2-7	TRBV4-2
ASSWGGAADTQY	TRBJ2-3	TRBV12-3/TRBV12-4
AISEAPGTPTDTQY	TRBJ2-3	TRBV10-3
ASSGGTGGLLGEQY	TRBJ2-7	TRBV12-3/TRBV12-4
SAGGSNEQF	TRBJ2-1	TRBV29-1
ASSLGSPTGYT	TRBJ1-2	TRBV12-3/TRBV12-4
ASRSMANSYTEAF	TRBJ1-1	TRBV6-5
ASSFYPQRWRGLDAEAF	TRBJ1-1	TRBV6-2/TRBV6-3
SARRTSGRANEQY	TRBJ2-7	TRBV20-1
ASSGTSGGIEQF	TRBJ2-1	TRBV12-3/TRBV12-4
ATSETQGKETQY	NA	TRBV24-1
ATSSWTSGSTDTQY	TRBJ2-3	TRBV15
ASRRVYDRQDPYGYT	TRBJ1-2	TRBV27
ASSQDTRSTDTQY	TRBJ2-3	TRBV3-1
ASSRRLAEYQETQY	TRBJ2-5	TRBV14
SVVSPGTNYGYT	TRBJ1-2	TRBV29-1